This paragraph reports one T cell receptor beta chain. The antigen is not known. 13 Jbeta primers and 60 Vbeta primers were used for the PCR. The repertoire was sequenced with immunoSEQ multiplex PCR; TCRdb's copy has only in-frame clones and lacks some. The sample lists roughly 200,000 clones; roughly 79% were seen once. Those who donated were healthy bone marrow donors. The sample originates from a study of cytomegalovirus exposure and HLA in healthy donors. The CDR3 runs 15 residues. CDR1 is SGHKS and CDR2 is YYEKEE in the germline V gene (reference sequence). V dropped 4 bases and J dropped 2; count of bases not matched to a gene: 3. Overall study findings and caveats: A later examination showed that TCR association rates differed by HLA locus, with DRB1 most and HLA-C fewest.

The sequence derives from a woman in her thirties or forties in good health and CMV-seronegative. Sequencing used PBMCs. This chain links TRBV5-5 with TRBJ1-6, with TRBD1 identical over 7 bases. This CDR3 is CASSPGGTYNSPLHF. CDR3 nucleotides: TGTGCCAGCAGCCCAGGGGGGACCTATAATTCACCCCTCCACTTT.